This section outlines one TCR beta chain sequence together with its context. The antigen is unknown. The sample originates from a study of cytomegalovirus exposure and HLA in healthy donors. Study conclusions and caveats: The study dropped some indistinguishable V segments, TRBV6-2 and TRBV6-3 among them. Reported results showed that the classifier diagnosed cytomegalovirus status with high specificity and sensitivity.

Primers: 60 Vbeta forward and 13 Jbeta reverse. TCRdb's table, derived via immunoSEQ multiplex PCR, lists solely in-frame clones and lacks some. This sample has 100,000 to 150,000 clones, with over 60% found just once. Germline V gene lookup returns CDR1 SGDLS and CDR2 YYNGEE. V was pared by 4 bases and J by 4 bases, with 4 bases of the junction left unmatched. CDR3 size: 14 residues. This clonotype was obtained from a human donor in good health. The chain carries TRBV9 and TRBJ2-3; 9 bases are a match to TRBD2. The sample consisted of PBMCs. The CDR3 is CASSSSGGPDTQYF. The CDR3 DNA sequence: TGTGCCAGCAGCTCGAGCGGGGGGCCAGATACGCAGTATTTT.